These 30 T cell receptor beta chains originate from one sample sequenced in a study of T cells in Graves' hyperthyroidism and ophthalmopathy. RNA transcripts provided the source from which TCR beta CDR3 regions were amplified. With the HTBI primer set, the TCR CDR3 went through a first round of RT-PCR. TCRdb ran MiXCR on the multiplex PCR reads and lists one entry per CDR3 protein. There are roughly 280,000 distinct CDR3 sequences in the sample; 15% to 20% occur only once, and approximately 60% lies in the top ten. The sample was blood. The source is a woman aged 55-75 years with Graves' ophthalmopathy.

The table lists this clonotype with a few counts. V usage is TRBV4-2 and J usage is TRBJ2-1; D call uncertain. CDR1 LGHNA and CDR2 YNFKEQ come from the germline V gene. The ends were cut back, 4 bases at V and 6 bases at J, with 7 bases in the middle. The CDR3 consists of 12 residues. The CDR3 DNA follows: TGTGCCAGCAGCCTGACCCGCAATGAGCAGTTCTTC. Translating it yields CASSLTRNEQFF.

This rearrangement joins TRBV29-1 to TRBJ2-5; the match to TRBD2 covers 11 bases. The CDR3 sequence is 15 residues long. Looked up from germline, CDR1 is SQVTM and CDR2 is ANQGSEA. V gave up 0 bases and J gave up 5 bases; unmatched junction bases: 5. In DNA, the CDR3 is TGCAGCGTTGAAGACCCGACTAGCGGGGTGGAGACCCAGTACTTC. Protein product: CSVEDPTSGVETQYF.

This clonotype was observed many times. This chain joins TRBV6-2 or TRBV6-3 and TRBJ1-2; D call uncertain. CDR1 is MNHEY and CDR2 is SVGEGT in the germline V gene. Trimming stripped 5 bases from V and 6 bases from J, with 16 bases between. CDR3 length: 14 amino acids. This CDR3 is CASSTPPRRHGYTF. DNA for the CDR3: TGTGCCAGCAGTACCCCACCGAGGAGACATGGCTACACCTTC.

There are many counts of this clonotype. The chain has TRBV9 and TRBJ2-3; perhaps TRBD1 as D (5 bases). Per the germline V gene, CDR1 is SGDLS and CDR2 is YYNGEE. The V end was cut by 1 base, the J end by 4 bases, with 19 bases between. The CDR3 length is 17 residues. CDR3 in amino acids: CASSVSTWGAKADTQYF. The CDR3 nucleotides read TGTGCCAGCAGCGTATCAACTTGGGGCGCCAAGGCAGATACGCAGTATTTT.

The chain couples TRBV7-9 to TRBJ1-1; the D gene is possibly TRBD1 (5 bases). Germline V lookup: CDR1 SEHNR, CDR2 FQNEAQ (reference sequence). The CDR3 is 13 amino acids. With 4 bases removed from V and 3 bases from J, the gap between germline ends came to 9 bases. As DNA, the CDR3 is TGTGCCAGCAGCTGGACGGGGGACACTGAAGCTTTCTTT. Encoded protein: CASSWTGDTEAFF.

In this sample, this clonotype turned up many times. CDR3 protein: CASSPLDGSNQPQHF. The CDR3 nucleotides are TGCGCCAGCAGCCCGTTAGACGGGAGCAATCAGCCCCAGCATTTT. This chain joins TRBV5-1 and TRBJ1-5; D is ambiguous. The CDR3 consists of 15 residues. Trimming stripped 4 bases from V and 1 base from J, with 12 bases between. Germline V gene sequence: CDR1 SGHRS, CDR2 YFSETQ.

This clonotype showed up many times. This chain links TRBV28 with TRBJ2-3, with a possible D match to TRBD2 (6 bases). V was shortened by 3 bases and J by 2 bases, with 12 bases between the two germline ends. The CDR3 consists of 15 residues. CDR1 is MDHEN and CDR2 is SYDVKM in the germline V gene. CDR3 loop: CASSFVGGNTDTQYF. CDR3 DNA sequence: TGTGCCAGCAGTTTCGTGGGGGGTAACACAGATACGCAGTATTTT.

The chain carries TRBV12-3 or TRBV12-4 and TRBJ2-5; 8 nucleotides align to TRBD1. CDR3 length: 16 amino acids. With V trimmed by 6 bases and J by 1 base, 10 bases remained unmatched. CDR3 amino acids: CASSLRGTGLQETQYF. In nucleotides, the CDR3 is TGTGCCAGCAGCCTACGAGGGACAGGCCTCCAAGAGACCCAGTACTTC.

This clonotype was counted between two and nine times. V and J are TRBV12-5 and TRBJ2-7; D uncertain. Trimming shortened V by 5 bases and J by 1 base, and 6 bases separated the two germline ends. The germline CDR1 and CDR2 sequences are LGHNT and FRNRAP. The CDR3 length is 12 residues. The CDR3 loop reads CASGRESYEQYF. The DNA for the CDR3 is TGTGCTAGTGGTCGTGAGTCCTACGAGCAGTACTTC.

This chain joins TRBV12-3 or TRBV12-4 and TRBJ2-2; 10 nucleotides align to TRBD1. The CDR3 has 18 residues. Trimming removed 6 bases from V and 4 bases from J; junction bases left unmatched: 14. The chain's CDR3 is CASSLGGDRGLFTGELFF. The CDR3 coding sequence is TGTGCCAGCAGCTTGGGCGGAGACAGGGGGCTTTTCACCGGGGAGCTGTTTTTT.

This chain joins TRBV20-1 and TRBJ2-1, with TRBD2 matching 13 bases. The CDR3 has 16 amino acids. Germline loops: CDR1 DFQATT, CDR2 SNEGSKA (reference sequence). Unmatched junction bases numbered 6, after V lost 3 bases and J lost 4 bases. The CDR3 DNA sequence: TGCAGTGCTAGGGGGACTAGCGGGGCCACATACAATGAGCAGTTCTTC. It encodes CSARGTSGATYNEQFF.

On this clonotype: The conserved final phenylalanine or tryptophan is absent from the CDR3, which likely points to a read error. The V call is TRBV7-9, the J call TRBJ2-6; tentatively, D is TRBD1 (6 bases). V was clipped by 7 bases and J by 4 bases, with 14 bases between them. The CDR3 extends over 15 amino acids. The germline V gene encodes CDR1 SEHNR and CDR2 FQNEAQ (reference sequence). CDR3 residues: CASTRLGAGANVLTL. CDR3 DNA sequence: TGTGCCAGCACCCGCCTGGGGGCCGGGGCCAACGTCCTGACTCTC.

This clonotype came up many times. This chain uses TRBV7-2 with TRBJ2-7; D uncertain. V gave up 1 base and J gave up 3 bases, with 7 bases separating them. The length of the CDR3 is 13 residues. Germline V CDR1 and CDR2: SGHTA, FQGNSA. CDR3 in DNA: TGTGCCAGCAGCTTAGGACTCTTCTACGAGCAGTACTTC. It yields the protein CASSLGLFYEQYF.

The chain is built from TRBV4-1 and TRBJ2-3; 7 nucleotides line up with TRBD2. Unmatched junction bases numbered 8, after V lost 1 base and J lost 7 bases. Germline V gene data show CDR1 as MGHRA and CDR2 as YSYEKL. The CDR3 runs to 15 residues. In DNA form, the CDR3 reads TGCGCCAGCAGCCAAGCGGGGGGAGAGAGAAATACGCAGTATTTT. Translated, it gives CASSQAGGERNTQYF.

Written as DNA, the CDR3 is TGTGCCAGCAGCAAGACAGGGCAAACGGGCTACGAGCAGTACTTC. The encoded protein is CASSKTGQTGYEQYF. The chain recombines TRBV9 with TRBJ2-7, with TRBD1 identical over 7 bases. Trimming cost V 4 bases and J 3 bases; bases outside gene matches: 10. CDR3 length equals 15 residues. CDR1 and CDR2 (germline): SGDLS, YYNGEE. Together with reference TRBV9 and TRBJ2-7, the CDR3 gives the full variable domain: DSGVTQTPKHLITATGQRVTLRCSPRSGDLSVYWYQQSLDQGLQFLIQYYNGEERAKGNILERFSAQQFPDLHSELNLSSLELGDSALYFCASSKTGQTGYEQYFGPGTRLTVT.

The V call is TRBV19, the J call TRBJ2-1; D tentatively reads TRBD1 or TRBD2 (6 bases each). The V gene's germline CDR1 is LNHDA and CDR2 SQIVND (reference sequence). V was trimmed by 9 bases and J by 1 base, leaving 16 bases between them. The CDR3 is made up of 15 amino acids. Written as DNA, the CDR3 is TGTGCCAGCAAAGGTAGAGGGGGGTCCTACAATGAGCAGTTCTTC. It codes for CASKGRGGSYNEQFF.

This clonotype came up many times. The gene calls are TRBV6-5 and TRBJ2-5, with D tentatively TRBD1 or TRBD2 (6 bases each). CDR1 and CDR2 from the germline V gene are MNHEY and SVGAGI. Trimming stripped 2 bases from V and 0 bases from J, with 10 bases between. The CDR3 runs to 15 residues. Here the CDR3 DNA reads TGTGCCAGCAGTTACAGAGGGGGGAACCAAGAGACCCAGTACTTC. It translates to CASSYRGGNQETQYF.

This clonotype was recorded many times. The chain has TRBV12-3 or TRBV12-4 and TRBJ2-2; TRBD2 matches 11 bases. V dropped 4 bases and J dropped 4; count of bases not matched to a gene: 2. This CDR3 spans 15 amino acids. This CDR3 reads CASSYGLAGTGELFF. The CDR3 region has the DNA TGTGCCAGCAGTTACGGACTAGCGGGCACCGGGGAGCTGTTTTTT.

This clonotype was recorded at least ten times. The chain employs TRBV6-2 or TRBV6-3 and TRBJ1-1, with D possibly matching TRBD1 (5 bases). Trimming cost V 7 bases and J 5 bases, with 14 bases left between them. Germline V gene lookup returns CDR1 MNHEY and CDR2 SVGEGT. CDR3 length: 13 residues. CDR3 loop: CASMVGRVTEAFF. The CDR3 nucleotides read TGTGCCAGCATGGTCGGCAGGGTAACTGAAGCTTTCTTT.

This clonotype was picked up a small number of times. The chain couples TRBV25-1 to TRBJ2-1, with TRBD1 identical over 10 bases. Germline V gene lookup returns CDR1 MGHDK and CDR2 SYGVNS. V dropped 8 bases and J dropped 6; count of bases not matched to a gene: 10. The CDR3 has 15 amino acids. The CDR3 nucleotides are TGTGCCAGCGCCCGAAAGCGGACAGGGGGCAATGAGCAGTTCTTC. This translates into CASARKRTGGNEQFF. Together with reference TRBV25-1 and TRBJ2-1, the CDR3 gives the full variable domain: EADIYQTPRYLVIGTGKKITLECSQTMGHDKMYWYQQDPGMELHLIHYSYGVNSTEKGDLSSESTVSRIRTEHFPLTLESARPSHTSQYLCASARKRTGGNEQFFGPGTRLTVL.

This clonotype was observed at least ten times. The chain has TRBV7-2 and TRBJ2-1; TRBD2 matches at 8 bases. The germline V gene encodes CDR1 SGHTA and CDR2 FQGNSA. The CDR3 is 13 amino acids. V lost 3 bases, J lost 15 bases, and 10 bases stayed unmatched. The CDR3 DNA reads TGTGCCAGCAGCTTCGGCTTAGCGGGGATCTGGTTCTTC. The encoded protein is CASSFGLAGIWFF.

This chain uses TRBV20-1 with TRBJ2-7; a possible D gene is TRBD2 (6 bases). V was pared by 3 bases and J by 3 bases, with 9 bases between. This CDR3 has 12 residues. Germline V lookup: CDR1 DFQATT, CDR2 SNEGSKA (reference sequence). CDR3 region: CSAREGFYEQYF. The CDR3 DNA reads TGCAGTGCTAGGGAGGGCTTCTACGAGCAGTACTTC.

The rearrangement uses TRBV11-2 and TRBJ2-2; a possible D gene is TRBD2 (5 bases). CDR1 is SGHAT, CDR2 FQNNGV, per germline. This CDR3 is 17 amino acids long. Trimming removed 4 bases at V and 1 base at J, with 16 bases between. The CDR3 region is CASSYLRESMNTGELFF. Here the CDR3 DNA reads TGTGCCAGCAGCTACCTCCGGGAAAGTATGAACACCGGGGAGCTGTTTTTT. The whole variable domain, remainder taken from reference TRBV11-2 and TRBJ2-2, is EAGVAQSPRYKIIEKRQSVAFWCNPISGHATLYWYQQILGQGPKLLIQFQNNGVVDDSQLPKDRFSAERLKGVDSTLKIQPAKLEDSAVYLCASSYLRESMNTGELFFGEGSRLTVL.

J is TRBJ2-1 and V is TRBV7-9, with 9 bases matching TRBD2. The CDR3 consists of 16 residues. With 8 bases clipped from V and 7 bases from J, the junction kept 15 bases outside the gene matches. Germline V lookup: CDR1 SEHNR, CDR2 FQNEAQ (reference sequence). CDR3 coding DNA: TGTGCCAGCGGCGGGAGGGGGGGGGGCTCGAGGAATGAGCAGTTCTTC. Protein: CASGGRGGGSRNEQFF.

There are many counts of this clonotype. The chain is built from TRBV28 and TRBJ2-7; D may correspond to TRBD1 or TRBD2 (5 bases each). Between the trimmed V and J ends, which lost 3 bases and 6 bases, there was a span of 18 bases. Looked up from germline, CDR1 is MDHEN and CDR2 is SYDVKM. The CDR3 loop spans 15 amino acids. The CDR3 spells CASSFYRDGRIEQYF. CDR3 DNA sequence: TGTGCCAGCAGTTTCTATCGGGACGGGCGCATCGAGCAGTACTTC.

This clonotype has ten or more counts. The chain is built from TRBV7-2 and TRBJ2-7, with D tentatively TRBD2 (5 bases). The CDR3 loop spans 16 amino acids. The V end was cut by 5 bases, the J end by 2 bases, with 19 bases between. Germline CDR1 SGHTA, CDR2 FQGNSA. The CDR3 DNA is TGTGCCAGCAGCCCCACTAGGACCCCGATCCCCTACGAGCAGTACTTC. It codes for CASSPTRTPIPYEQYF.

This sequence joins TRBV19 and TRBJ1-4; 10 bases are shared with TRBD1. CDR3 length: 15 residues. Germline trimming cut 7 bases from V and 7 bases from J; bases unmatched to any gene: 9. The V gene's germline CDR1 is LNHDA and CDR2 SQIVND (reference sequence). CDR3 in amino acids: CASTSSRDRGEKLFF. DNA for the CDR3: TGTGCCAGTACCTCGTCCCGGGACAGGGGTGAAAAACTGTTTTTT.

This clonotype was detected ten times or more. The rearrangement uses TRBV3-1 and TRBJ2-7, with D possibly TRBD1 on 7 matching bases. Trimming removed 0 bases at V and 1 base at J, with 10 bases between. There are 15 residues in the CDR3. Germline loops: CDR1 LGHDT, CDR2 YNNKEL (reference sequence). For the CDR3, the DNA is TGTGCCAGCAGCCAAGATCCAGGGGGGTCCTACGAGCAGTACTTC. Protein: CASSQDPGGSYEQYF.

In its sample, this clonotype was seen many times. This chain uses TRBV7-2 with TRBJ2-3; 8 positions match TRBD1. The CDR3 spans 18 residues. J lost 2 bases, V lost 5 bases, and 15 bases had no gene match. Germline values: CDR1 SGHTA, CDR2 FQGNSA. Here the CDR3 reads CASSLGQGLGYYTDTQYF. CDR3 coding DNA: TGTGCCAGCAGCCTTGGACAGGGATTGGGGTATTACACAGATACGCAGTATTTT.

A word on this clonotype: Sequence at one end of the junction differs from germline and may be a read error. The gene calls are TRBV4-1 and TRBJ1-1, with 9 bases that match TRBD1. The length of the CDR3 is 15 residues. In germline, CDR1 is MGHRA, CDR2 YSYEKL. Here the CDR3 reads CASSRRQGENAEAFF. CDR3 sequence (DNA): TGCGCCAGCAGCCGCCGACAGGGGGAGAACGCTGAAGCTTTCTTT.